Detailed here is one T cell receptor (beta chain). These data come from a study of blood T cell repertoires in COVID-19. Study as a whole: PBMCs, B-cell-depleted T cells, or T cells were the source of the cDNA or gDNA that made up the material.

Authors' data handling: Amplifying reference gene primers gave estimates of nucleated cell counts. The protocol was immunoSEQ multiplex PCR, while the TCRdb copy is restricted to in-frame clones and leaves out a portion. The V and J calls and clone size are taken from that table; D and trimming were inferred from the DNA. The sample has 100,000 to 150,000 clones, roughly 87% seen once. The germline gives CDR1 LNHDA, CDR2 SQIVND (reference sequence). CDR3 size: 15 residues. The trim removed 5 bases at V and 2 bases at J, leaving 6 bases unmatched. The TCR originated in a woman older than 75 with acute or convalescent COVID-19. Sequenced material: peripheral blood. The chain employs TRBV19 and TRBJ1-2; TRBD1 aligns across 9 bases. The CDR3 coding sequence is TGTGCCAGTAGTGAGACCGGGACAGGGAACTATGGCTACACCTTC. Its translation: CASSETGTGNYGYTF.